The 13 T cell receptor beta chains below come from one sample, sequenced in a study of CD4 T cells in relation to SARS-CoV-2 and coronaviruses listed by TCRdb under 2021. The protocol used for the library was the immunoSEQ multiplex PCR assay. TCRdb limited this immuneACCESS table to in-frame rearrangements with V and J called. A share of clones is missing; checked studies link under half to unresolved V genes, and the rest is unexplained. In this sample the table shows about 20,000 clones, approximately 80% of which occur a single time. Jointly, the top ten make up around 16% of the sample. The antigens these receptors bind are not known. CD4+ T cells from unexposed donors were collected before the COVID-19 pandemic (2011-2018). After 10 days of culture, CD4+ T cells were isolated with the EasySep CD4+ T cell isolation kit. The sequencing sample was made of CD4+ T cells from PBMCs, cultured in vitro. The source is a human donor in good health.

This clone was detected only a few times. This chain joins TRBV7-3 and TRBJ2-2, with D unclear. The V end lost 4 bases, the J end lost 0 bases, and 12 bases lay between the germline ends. The CDR3 consists of 16 residues. From germline, CDR1 is SGHTA and CDR2 FQGTGA. The CDR3 loop reads CASSSPPIANTGELFF. DNA for the CDR3: TGTGCCAGCAGCTCCCCTCCCATTGCGAACACCGGGGAGCTGTTTTTT.

This clone occurred once. The chain links TRBV18 to TRBJ1-1, with a possible D match to TRBD1 (6 bases). Germline V gene sequence: CDR1 KGHSH, CDR2 LQKENI. The CDR3 consists of 15 residues. V was clipped by 1 base and J by 3 bases, with 12 bases between them. The CDR3 spells CASSPLRGKDTEAFF. In DNA, the CDR3 is TGTGCCAGCTCACCACTTAGGGGGAAGGACACTGAAGCTTTCTTT.

The chain recombines TRBV21-1 with TRBJ1-2; TRBD1 was called by the table and not checked on the DNA. TRBV21-1 corresponds to a pseudogene. The CDR3 runs to 15 residues. The CDR3, as DNA: TGTGCCAGCAGCAAAGTATCAGGGTGGCAATATGGCTACACCTTC. Translated, it gives CASSKVSGWQYGYTF.

The genes are TRBV10-3 and TRBJ2-5; D unclear. The CDR3 has 12 residues. Germline-derived CDR1 and CDR2 are ENHRY and SYGVKD. Trimming cost V 2 bases and J 3 bases, with 4 bases left between them. The CDR3 is CAISELEETQYF. CDR3 bases: TGTGCCATCAGTGAGCTAGAAGAGACCCAGTACTTC.

The chain links TRBV2 to TRBJ2-1; the match to TRBD2 covers 7 bases. Germline CDR1 reads SNHLY; CDR2 reads FYNNEI. The length of the CDR3 is 15 residues. V dropped 7 bases and J dropped 2; count of bases not matched to a gene: 8. The CDR3 protein is CASTSEAGAYNEQFF. The CDR3 DNA is TGTGCCAGCACCTCTGAGGCGGGAGCCTACAATGAGCAGTTCTTC.

The chain has TRBV6-1 and TRBJ1-5, with D perhaps matching TRBD1 (5 bases). The CDR3 length is 16 residues. Trimming left V 2 bases short and J 3 bases short, with 14 bases between. CDR1 MNHNS and CDR2 SASEGT come from the germline V gene. The CDR3 is CASSEMVRADNQPQHF. The CDR3 bases are TGTGCCAGCAGTGAAATGGTCAGGGCGGACAATCAGCCCCAGCATTTT.

The CDR3 here is CASSEIWKTGGYTF. CDR3 nucleotide sequence: TGTGCCAGCAGTGAAATATGGAAGACTGGTGGCTACACCTTC. The chain carries TRBV6-1 and TRBJ1-2; D not resolved. The germline CDR1 and CDR2 sequences are MNHNS and SASEGT. The CDR3 spans 14 residues. Trimming shortened V by 2 bases and J by 7 bases, and 14 bases separated the two germline ends.

The CDR3 protein is CASSSTGHQPQHF. CDR3 nucleotide sequence: TGTGCCAGCAGTTCTACAGGGCATCAGCCCCAGCATTTT. The chain couples TRBV12-3 or TRBV12-4 to TRBJ1-5; possible D gene TRBD1, 6 bases. With 4 bases removed from V and 5 bases from J, the gap between germline ends came to 9 bases. The CDR3 is made up of 13 amino acids.

The J gene is TRBJ2-2, the V gene TRBV30, with TRBD2 identical over 13 bases. The trim removed 0 bases at V and 6 bases at J, leaving 4 bases unmatched. The germline V gene encodes CDR1 GTSNPN and CDR2 SVGIG (reference sequence). The CDR3 contains 16 residues. CDR3 nucleotide sequence: TGTGCCTGGAGTGTCGGGACTAGCGGGATGCCCGGGGAGCTGTTTTTT. Translated, it gives CAWSVGTSGMPGELFF.

The table lists this clone with a few counts. The chain employs TRBV5-4 and TRBJ1-1; D gene ambiguous. Germline V gene data show CDR1 as SGHNT and CDR2 as YYREEE (reference sequence). CDR3 length: 13 amino acids. The ends were cut back, 0 bases at V and 1 base at J, with 4 bases in the middle. The CDR3 DNA follows: TGTGCCAGCAGCTTGGCGGGGAACACTGAAGCTTTCTTT. It specifies CASSLAGNTEAFF.

The chain has TRBV5-1 and TRBJ1-5; TRBD1 agrees at 10 bases. This CDR3 has 15 residues. V dropped 3 bases and J dropped 7; count of bases not matched to a gene: 7. Germline V gene lookup returns CDR1 SGHRS and CDR2 YFSETQ. CDR3 coding DNA: TGCGCCAGCAGCTCGGGACAGGGGTTCGGGCAGCCCCAGCATTTT. This encodes CASSSGQGFGQPQHF.

This clone was counted only a few times. The genes are TRBV19 and TRBJ1-2; D unresolved. CDR1 is LNHDA and CDR2 is SQIVND in the germline V gene (reference sequence). The length of the CDR3 is 11 residues. Trimming removed 5 bases at V and 9 bases at J, with 10 bases between. The CDR3 here is CASSLDVRYTF. CDR3 in DNA: TGTGCCAGTAGTTTGGACGTTCGCTACACCTTC.

This clone was detected a few times. The rearrangement joins TRBV7-8 to TRBJ2-7; D not certain. V was pared by 5 bases and J by 3 bases, with 5 bases between. The germline CDR1 and CDR2 sequences are SGHVS and FQNEAQ. CDR3 length equals 11 residues. The CDR3 nucleotides are TGTGCCAGCAGCCCTAACTACGAGCAGTACTTC. Protein: CASSPNYEQYF.